The next 32 T cell receptor beta chains were all read from a single sample in a study of T cell repertoires in cytomegalovirus infection. Their antigens are not known. From the reads, TCRdb called clonotypes with MiXCR, one entry per CDR3 protein. Of about 770,000 distinct CDR3 sequences detected, 25% to 35% appear once; the ten largest clones hold around 14%. This material consisted of cultured CD8+ T cells from PBMCs, taken from culture after CMV antigen stimulation. Receptors were obtained from a human donor in good health (CMV status not recorded). Some clones in this sample may be carry-over from other donors' samples.

V gene TRBV6-2 or TRBV6-3 combines with J gene TRBJ1-2; D is unresolved. V lost 4 bases and J 2 bases, leaving 11 bases between the germline ends. Germline V gene sequence: CDR1 MNHEY, CDR2 SVGEGT. This CDR3 comprises 14 residues. The CDR3 sequence: CASSFRTGNYGYTF. In DNA form, the CDR3 reads TGTGCCAGCAGTTTTCGGACGGGGAACTATGGCTACACCTTC.

There are many counts of this clonotype. The chain employs TRBV12-3 or TRBV12-4 and TRBJ2-7; D ambiguous. The V end lost 8 bases, the J end lost 0 bases, and 14 bases lay between the germline ends. The CDR3 totals 14 residues. The CDR3 spells CASVSAASSYEQYV. The CDR3 DNA sequence: TGTGCCAGCGTCTCCGCAGCGAGCTCCTACGAGCAGTACGTC.

About this clonotype itself: A much larger clone differs from this one at a single base, so this may be a read error. This rearrangement joins TRBV7-6 to TRBJ1-1; D is unclear. The germline gives CDR1 SGHVS, CDR2 FNYEAQ. The CDR3 consists of 13 residues. CDR3 sequence reads: CARSLVEYGEAFF. The DNA of the CDR3 is TGTGCTAGGAGCTTAGTGGAGTACGGTGAAGCTTTCTTT.

The table lists this clonotype with many counts. The chain employs TRBV7-8 and TRBJ1-6, with D possibly TRBD1 on 5 matching bases. CDR1 and CDR2 (germline): SGHVS, FQNEAQ. CDR3 length equals 16 residues. The V end lost 4 bases, the J end lost 7 bases, and 17 bases lay between the germline ends. The CDR3 nucleotides are TGTGCCAGCAGCTCCTTGGGGCGGCAGAGAAATTCACCCCTCCACTTT. Protein: CASSSLGRQRNSPLHF.

This clonotype has a handful of counts. The chain employs TRBV15 and TRBJ2-1; a possible D gene is TRBD1 (8 bases). CDR1 LNHNV and CDR2 YYDKDF come from the germline V gene (reference sequence). The CDR3 contains 14 residues. V was trimmed by 9 bases and J by 6 bases, leaving 18 bases between them. The CDR3 sequence: CATVTGGEFNEQFF. In DNA, the CDR3 is TGTGCCACTGTCACAGGGGGGGAATTCAATGAGCAGTTCTTC.

A single count supports this clonotype. The chain links TRBV7-9 to TRBJ2-1; TRBD2 matches 11 bases. The CDR3 totals 17 residues. V trimming: 2 bases; J trimming: 4 bases; junction bases outside the gene matches: 7. The germline gives CDR1 SEHNR, CDR2 FQNEAQ (reference sequence). CDR3 in amino acids: CASSLLPSGGTYNEQFF. The CDR3 DNA sequence: TGTGCCAGCAGCTTACTCCCTAGCGGGGGGACTTACAATGAGCAGTTCTTC.

This clonotype was seen a few times. The CDR3 loop is CASSYQGQKNTEAFF. The CDR3 DNA is TGTGCCAGCAGTTACCAGGGACAAAAGAACACTGAAGCTTTCTTT. J is TRBJ1-1 and V is TRBV6-5; tentatively, D is TRBD1 (6 bases). V lost 2 bases and J lost 1, with 11 bases in between. The CDR3 spans 15 residues. Germline V gene sequence: CDR1 MNHEY, CDR2 SVGAGI.

The table lists this clonotype with many counts. The V call is TRBV28, the J call TRBJ2-1, with unresolved D. With 2 bases removed from V and 5 bases from J, the gap between germline ends came to 13 bases. Germline V CDR1 and CDR2: MDHEN, SYDVKM. This CDR3 is built from 15 residues. The CDR3 DNA sequence: TGTGCCAGCAGTTTAGAGGCTGATTGGGACAATGAGCAGTTCTTC. Amino acid sequence: CASSLEADWDNEQFF.

This clonotype came up a few times. V and J are TRBV11-2 and TRBJ2-1; D not resolved. Germline V gene lookup returns CDR1 SGHAT and CDR2 FQNNGV. CDR3 size: 17 residues. V gave up 1 base and J gave up 0 bases, with 13 bases separating them. The CDR3 sequence is CASSLVWPGSSYNEQFF. The CDR3 DNA reads TGTGCCAGCAGCTTAGTGTGGCCAGGAAGCTCCTACAATGAGCAGTTCTTC.

This clonotype was recorded at least ten times. The chain has TRBV4-1 and TRBJ2-1; D remains unclear. The CDR3 length is 11 residues. Deletions cut 5 bases from V and 9 bases from J, with 8 bases between. Germline CDR1 reads MGHRA; CDR2 reads YSYEKL. CDR3 DNA sequence: TGCGCCAGCAGCGCGTCGACTGAGCAGTTCTTC. Translation gives CASSASTEQFF.

J is TRBJ2-1 and V is TRBV14; D is possibly TRBD1 (5 bases). The V end was cut by 1 base, the J end by 5 bases, with 15 bases between. There are 16 residues in the CDR3. Germline V gives CDR1 SGHDN, CDR2 FVKESK. The CDR3: CASSQVQALLHNEQFF. For the CDR3, the DNA is TGTGCCAGCAGCCAAGTACAGGCCTTACTCCACAATGAGCAGTTCTTC.

This clonotype was counted at least ten times. The gene calls are TRBV7-6 and TRBJ1-5; perhaps TRBD1 as D (5 bases). CDR1 is SGHVS and CDR2 is FNYEAQ in the germline V gene. This CDR3 spans 13 amino acids. The ends were cut back, 2 bases at V and 6 bases at J, with 8 bases in the middle. The chain's CDR3 is CASSLNRGQPQHF. Here the CDR3 DNA reads TGTGCCAGCAGCTTAAATAGGGGTCAGCCCCAGCATTTT.

This clonotype was seen repeatedly, ten times or more. The chain has TRBV7-9 and TRBJ2-7; D perhaps matches TRBD2 (6 bases). CDR3 size: 14 residues. V was trimmed by 4 bases and J by 5 bases, leaving 15 bases between them. Germline CDR1 is SEHNR and CDR2 is FQNEAQ (reference sequence). The CDR3 sequence is CASSWKGWGDEQYF. In nucleotides, the CDR3 is TGTGCCAGCAGCTGGAAGGGATGGGGGGACGAGCAGTACTTC.

In DNA, the CDR3 is TGTGCCACCAGCAGAGTCCCAAGCGGGGGGGAAGAGACCCAGTACTTC. It codes for CATSRVPSGGEETQYF. The chain has TRBV15 and TRBJ2-5; 10 bases align to TRBD2. This CDR3 region has 16 residues. CDR1 is LNHNV, CDR2 YYDKDF, per germline (reference sequence). Trimming took 1 base from V and 3 from J; bases not matched to a gene: 5.

This clonotype was counted only a few times. V is TRBV27 and J is TRBJ1-5; D uncertain. This CDR3 is 16 amino acids long. V lost 1 base and J 5 bases, leaving 15 bases between the germline ends. Germline CDR1 MNHEY, CDR2 SMNVEV (reference sequence). The CDR3 reads CASSLWDIPPYQPQHF. The CDR3 nucleotides read TGTGCCAGCAGTTTATGGGATATCCCCCCTTATCAGCCCCAGCATTTT.

With regard to this clonotype: Mismatch with germline at one junction end may stem from a read error. J is TRBJ1-6 and V is TRBV28; D remains ambiguous. Per the germline V gene, CDR1 is MDHEN and CDR2 is SYDVKM. The length of the CDR3 is 17 residues. The CDR3 coding sequence is TGTGCCAACAGTACCCCGGCAGAGAGCTCCTATAATTCACCCCTCCACTTT. Protein sequence: CANSTPAESSYNSPLHF.

The rearrangement joins TRBV12-5 to TRBJ2-7; 8 bases match TRBD1. V dropped 6 bases and J dropped 3; count of bases not matched to a gene: 7. CDR1 LGHNT and CDR2 FRNRAP come from the germline V gene. This CDR3 spans 14 amino acids. The DNA for the CDR3 is TGTGCTAGTGGAACCGGGACAGGCCTCTACGAGCAGTACTTC. It specifies CASGTGTGLYEQYF.

This clonotype was detected many times. J is TRBJ1-1 and V is TRBV7-2; 7 positions agree with TRBD1. The CDR3 covers 13 residues. CDR1 is SGHTA, CDR2 FQGNSA, per germline. Germline trimming cut 1 base from V and 8 bases from J; bases unmatched to any gene: 4. Written as DNA, the CDR3 is TGTGCCAGCAGCTTAGGGCCGACAGGGGAAGCTTTCTTT. Its translation: CASSLGPTGEAFF.

There are many counts of this clonotype. This chain uses TRBV7-2 with TRBJ1-4; TRBD1 matches 10 bases. Germline V CDR1 and CDR2: SGHTA, FQGNSA. This CDR3 has 15 amino acids. The trim removed 5 bases at V and 8 bases at J, leaving 8 bases unmatched. CDR3 in DNA: TGTGCCAGCAGCGCCAGACAGGGGGCCGTAGAAAAACTGTTTTTT. Protein product: CASSARQGAVEKLFF.

J is TRBJ2-3 and V is TRBV11-2; the D is unclear. CDR3 length: 17 residues. The ends were cut back, 0 bases at V and 0 bases at J, with 13 bases in the middle. Germline CDR1 SGHAT, CDR2 FQNNGV. The CDR3 bases are TGTGCCAGCAGCTTAGATTCGACTGCCGATAGCACAGATACGCAGTATTTT. Translating it yields CASSLDSTADSTDTQYF.

The sample holds a few counts of this clonotype. The CDR3 region is CASSSGRTYGYTF. The CDR3 DNA sequence: TGTGCCAGCAGTTCGGGACGGACCTATGGCTACACCTTC. The rearrangement joins TRBV6-2 or TRBV6-3 to TRBJ1-2, with D tentatively TRBD1 (5 bases). V lost 4 bases, J lost 4 bases, and 10 bases lay in between. In germline, CDR1 is MNHEY, CDR2 SVGEGT. There are 13 residues in the CDR3.

This clonotype came up a few times. The rearrangement uses TRBV12-3 or TRBV12-4 and TRBJ2-3; TRBD2 matches 8 bases. The CDR3 length is 16 residues. Trimming took 3 bases from V and 0 from J; bases not matched to a gene: 5. In nucleotides, the CDR3 is TGTGCCAGCAGTTTTGCCTTAGCGGGGAGCACAGATACGCAGTATTTT. Protein product: CASSFALAGSTDTQYF.

This clonotype was seen at least ten times. The V gene is TRBV6-1, the J gene TRBJ1-6; 7 bases match TRBD1. The CDR3 totals 15 residues. Germline values: CDR1 MNHNS, CDR2 SASEGT. V dropped 3 bases and J dropped 5; count of bases not matched to a gene: 4. The CDR3 is CASSDIDRDNSPLHF. DNA of the CDR3: TGTGCCAGCAGTGATATCGACAGGGATAATTCACCCCTCCACTTT.

V gene TRBV12-3 or TRBV12-4 combines with J gene TRBJ2-7; 10 bases map to TRBD1. After removal of 3 bases from V and 0 bases from J, the junction contained 2 bases not matched to a gene. The CDR3 extends over 15 amino acids. CDR3 amino acids: CASSFGTGVSYEQYF. DNA of the CDR3: TGTGCCAGCAGTTTCGGGACAGGGGTCTCCTACGAGCAGTACTTC.

The V and J genes are TRBV4-3 and TRBJ1-1; a possible D gene is TRBD1 (5 bases). The ends were cut back, 2 bases at V and 6 bases at J, with 10 bases in the middle. The germline V gene encodes CDR1 LGHNA and CDR2 YSLEER. The CDR3 spans 13 residues. CDR3 loop: CASSQSRASEAFF. The CDR3, as DNA: TGCGCCAGCAGCCAAAGCAGGGCATCTGAAGCTTTCTTT.

This clonotype was picked up a small number of times. The gene calls are TRBV7-2 and TRBJ2-3; unclear D gene. This CDR3 is built from 15 residues. Germline loops: CDR1 SGHTA, CDR2 FQGNSA. Trimming stripped 3 bases from V and 0 bases from J, with 10 bases between. The CDR3 loop reads CASSFNYLSTDTQYF. DNA for the CDR3: TGTGCCAGCAGCTTTAACTACCTAAGCACAGATACGCAGTATTTT.

This clonotype was found a few times. The chain employs TRBV19 and TRBJ1-5, with D maybe TRBD1 (5 bases). V shed 8 bases and J shed 3 bases, with 11 bases lying between them. Germline V gene lookup returns CDR1 LNHDA and CDR2 SQIVND (reference sequence). The CDR3 runs 13 residues. The DNA for the CDR3 is TGTGCCAGTTCGACAGTTTTCAATCAGCCCCAGCATTTT. This sequence encodes CASSTVFNQPQHF.

Comment on this clonotype: One junction end does not reproduce the germline sequence, and a read error may be involved. The chain links TRBV29-1 to TRBJ1-1, with D possibly matching TRBD1 (5 bases). Per the germline V gene, CDR1 is SQVTM and CDR2 is ANQGSEA. The CDR3 extends over 13 amino acids. The DNA of the CDR3 is TGCAGCGTTTGGGGAGTTGAGGGGACTGAATCTTTCTTT. This codes for CSVWGVEGTESFF.

This chain uses TRBV27 with TRBJ2-1, with D possibly TRBD2 on 7 matching bases. V gave up 8 bases and J gave up 7 bases, with 18 bases separating them. Germline CDR1 reads MNHEY; CDR2 reads SMNVEV (reference sequence). The CDR3 loop spans 14 amino acids. DNA of the CDR3: TGTGCCAGCGGGCGGGGGCCCCTCGGGAATGAGCAGTTCTTC. Encoded protein: CASGRGPLGNEQFF.

This clonotype was observed once. V gene TRBV19 combines with J gene TRBJ1-2; D is perhaps TRBD1 (5 bases). The V end lost 5 bases, the J end lost 4 bases, and 14 bases lay between the germline ends. The CDR3 length is 14 residues. In germline, CDR1 is LNHDA, CDR2 SQIVND (reference sequence). The CDR3 reads CASSPGRDSYGYTF. The CDR3 DNA reads TGTGCCAGTAGTCCGGGCCGGGACTCCTATGGCTACACCTTC.

With regard to this clonotype: As the CDR3 is not closed by the conserved phenylalanine or tryptophan, this likely results from a read error. This rearrangement joins TRBV6-6 to TRBJ2-7, with 8 bases aligning to TRBD1. The germline gives CDR1 MNHNY, CDR2 SVGAGI (reference sequence). CDR3 size: 16 residues. Germline trimming cut 5 bases from V and 2 bases from J; bases unmatched to any gene: 11. In DNA, the CDR3 is TGTGCCAGCAGTGGGTCTCGGACAGGGCTGCCCTACGAGCAGTACATC. It codes for CASSGSRTGLPYEQYI.

The chain links TRBV10-3 to TRBJ2-7; 9 nucleotides line up with TRBD1. Trimming at V came to 3 bases and at J to 4 bases, leaving 1 base not matched to a gene. Germline values: CDR1 ENHRY, CDR2 SYGVKD. This CDR3 comprises 13 residues. The CDR3 nucleotides read TGTGCCATCAGTGAAGGACAGGGGTACGAGCAGTACGTC. This codes for CAISEGQGYEQYV.